The clone carrying this TCR beta chain was picked up many times. The antigen is undetermined. These data originate in a study of identical twins. TCRdb reprocessed the 5' RACE reads via MiXCR and lists one record per CDR3 protein. The profile shows some 690,000 distinct CDR3 sequences, 21% of them singletons. V lost 6 bases and J 9 bases, leaving 12 bases between the germline ends. Looked up from germline, CDR1 is DFQATT and CDR2 is SNEGSKA (reference sequence). The CDR3 consists of 12 residues. Study-wide points: Because invariant MAIT and iNKT cells could be present, zero-insertion analyses could be partly confounded.

The data were also submitted as part of a second study, on T cells expressing NK-cell markers.

This receptor was taken from a woman between 18 and 30 years old in good health. The sequenced material came from PBMCs. The rearrangement joins TRBV20-1 to TRBJ1-6; D is possibly TRBD1 (5 bases). The CDR3 is CSARTGGSPLHF. For the CDR3, the DNA is TGCAGTGCCAGAACAGGAGGTTCACCCCTCCACTTT.